The clone carrying this T cell receptor (beta chain) was seen just once. The antigen is not known. The sample is drawn from a study of neoadjuvant nivolumab and ipilimumab in lung cancer. For the study at large: The combination arm added day-1 ipilimumab 1 mg/kg to nivolumab 3 mg/kg on days 1, 15, 29. Study results and caveats: A small number of samples were TCR sequenced. From pretherapy to surgery, tumor richness and clonality rose with dual therapy. Resected-tumor TCR richness correlated positively with pretherapy blood richness.

Germline V gene data show CDR1 as SEHNR and CDR2 as FQNEAQ (reference sequence). With V trimmed by 1 base and J by 8 bases, 2 bases remained unmatched. This CDR3 has 14 amino acids. TCRdb's copy holds only in-frame clones and misses some; the assay was immunoSEQ multiplex PCR. The sample consists of about 10,000 clones, 65% to 85% of them appearing once. The chain joins TRBV7-9 to TRBJ2-1, with 10 bases matching TRBD1. This receptor was obtained from an adult with non-small cell lung cancer. The sequenced sample was peripheral blood, obtained before neoadjuvant nivolumab, alone or with ipilimumab. The CDR3 region is CASSLGGTGDEQFF. The CDR3 DNA reads TGTGCCAGCAGCTTAGGGGGGACAGGGGATGAGCAGTTCTTC.